The 29 T cell receptor beta chains reported below all come from one sample, sequenced in a study of OX40 agonist ivuxolimab in advanced cancers. The repertoire was sequenced with immunoSEQ multiplex PCR; TCRdb's copy has only in-frame clones and lacks some. The sample includes tens of thousands of clones, around 89% seen only once; the top ten take about 0.7%. The source material was CD4+ or CD8+ T cells sorted from blood, sampled in a trial of the OX40 agonist ivuxolimab. Receptors were obtained from an adult with an advanced solid tumor such as melanoma, head and neck, liver or kidney cancer.

V usage is TRBV28 and J usage is TRBJ2-1; 14 bases line up with TRBD2. Trimming cost V 5 bases and J 8 bases; bases outside gene matches: 8. Germline V lookup: CDR1 MDHEN, CDR2 SYDVKM. This CDR3 spans 16 amino acids. CDR3 sequence (DNA): TGTGCCAGCAGTCCTCCGGGACTAGCGGGAGCGGATGAGCAGTTCTTC. Translating gives CASSPPGLAGADEQFF.

This clone was seen a few times. The chain employs TRBV9 and TRBJ2-3; 7 bases agree with TRBD2. CDR1 is SGDLS and CDR2 is YYNGEE in the germline V gene. There are 16 residues in the CDR3. V shed 2 bases and J 2 bases; nucleotides not matched to a gene: 8. The CDR3 region is CASSVEGGTSTDTQYF. Here the CDR3 DNA reads TGTGCCAGCAGCGTTGAGGGAGGGACCTCCACAGATACGCAGTATTTT.

V is TRBV5-4 and J is TRBJ1-2, with D tentatively TRBD1 (5 bases). The CDR3 extends over 15 amino acids. Trimming removed 0 bases from V and 7 bases from J, with 16 bases in between. Germline CDR1 is SGHNT and CDR2 is YYREEE (reference sequence). The CDR3 here is CASSLDPDRGSGYTF. The CDR3 DNA is TGTGCCAGCAGCTTGGATCCAGACCGGGGGAGTGGCTACACCTTC.

The gene calls are TRBV29-1 and TRBJ2-3; D perhaps matches TRBD2 (5 bases). Germline-derived CDR1 and CDR2 are SQVTM and ANQGSEA. Trimming shortened V by 0 bases and J by 0 bases, and 10 bases separated the two germline ends. The CDR3 runs 15 residues. For the CDR3, the DNA is TGCAGCGTTGAAGAATCGAGGACTAGCACAGATACGCAGTATTTT. Protein: CSVEESRTSTDTQYF.

V and J are TRBV6-6 and TRBJ2-6; D may be TRBD2 (5 bases). Looked up from germline, CDR1 is MNHNY and CDR2 is SVGAGI (reference sequence). CDR3 length: 16 residues. Trimming left V 2 bases short and J 0 bases short, with 8 bases between. DNA for the CDR3: TGTGCCAGCAGTTACGAGGGAGACTCTGGGGCCAACGTCCTGACTTTC. Its translation is CASSYEGDSGANVLTF.

This clone was detected only once. This sequence joins TRBV9 and TRBJ2-3; 8 bases are a match to TRBD2. The CDR3 loop spans 14 amino acids. The V and J ends lost 0 bases and 9 bases, in that order; junction bases with no gene match: 6. Looked up from germline, CDR1 is SGDLS and CDR2 is YYNGEE. CDR3: CASSVGGTSRTQYF. The CDR3 bases are TGTGCCAGCAGCGTAGGAGGGACTAGTCGGACGCAGTATTTT.

This chain connects TRBV18 to TRBJ1-1; D is unresolved. V lost 0 bases, J lost 6 bases, and 14 bases lay in between. Germline V gives CDR1 KGHSH, CDR2 LQKENI. The CDR3 spans 15 residues. The CDR3 is CASSPPAQARAEAFF. The CDR3 DNA reads as TGTGCCAGCTCACCACCTGCTCAGGCTAGGGCTGAAGCTTTCTTT.

The chain combines TRBV9 with TRBJ1-1, with D maybe TRBD1 (6 bases). The V and J ends lost 4 bases and 4 bases respectively, with 20 bases between them. Germline V gives CDR1 SGDLS, CDR2 YYNGEE. The CDR3 is 16 residues long. The CDR3 is CASSRLGGGLSTEAFF. In DNA, the CDR3 is TGTGCCAGCAGCAGATTAGGGGGAGGGTTGAGCACTGAAGCTTTCTTT.

The chain recombines TRBV28 with TRBJ1-1, with 7 bases aligning to TRBD1. The CDR3 totals 14 residues. The ends lost 6 bases at V and 1 base at J; junction bases unmatched: 5. Germline lookup yields CDR1 MDHEN and CDR2 SYDVKM. The CDR3 spells CASSATGRNTEAFF. The DNA of the CDR3 is TGTGCCAGCAGCGCGACAGGGCGGAACACTGAAGCTTTCTTT.

The chain combines TRBV4-2 with TRBJ2-1; tentative D call: TRBD2 (6 bases). The CDR3 has 15 residues. Germline loops: CDR1 LGHNA, CDR2 YNFKEQ. V was cut by 1 base and J by 3 bases, with 10 bases left in between. This chain's CDR3 is CASSQVRGIYNEQFF. The CDR3 DNA reads TGTGCCAGCAGCCAAGTCCGCGGGATCTACAATGAGCAGTTCTTC.

This sequence joins TRBV29-1 and TRBJ2-1, with D perhaps TRBD1 (5 bases). Germline V gives CDR1 SQVTM, CDR2 ANQGSEA. This CDR3 region has 15 residues. Trimming left V 4 bases short and J 1 base short, with 14 bases between. DNA of the CDR3: TGCAGCGTTGTTGCGTGGGGCAGTTCCTACAATGAGCAGTTCTTC. Encoded protein: CSVVAWGSSYNEQFF.

The chain employs TRBV11-2 and TRBJ1-3; 7 bases match TRBD1. Germline CDR1 and CDR2: SGHAT and FQNNGV. CDR3 length equals 15 residues. V shed 1 base and J 1 base; nucleotides not matched to a gene: 1. DNA for the CDR3: TGTGCCAGCAGCTTAGTACAGGGGTCTGGAAACACCATATATTTT. This sequence encodes CASSLVQGSGNTIYF.

This clone was seen a single time. The chain joins TRBV28 to TRBJ1-1, with no clear D. This CDR3 region has 13 residues. CDR1 and CDR2 from the germline V gene are MDHEN and SYDVKM. The V gene lost 10 bases and the J gene lost 1 base, with 13 bases spanning the gap. CDR3 sequence: CATITRRNTEAFF. The CDR3 bases are TGTGCCACAATTACTAGAAGGAACACTGAAGCTTTCTTT.

This chain joins TRBV28 and TRBJ2-7; 8 bases fit TRBD2. V lost 4 bases, J lost 3 bases, and 23 bases stayed unmatched. The CDR3 contains 20 residues. Germline CDR1 is MDHEN and CDR2 is SYDVKM. The CDR3 DNA is TGTGCCAGCAGTTCACGGTCCCGGGGGGGCCGGAGGGGGAATCACTACGAGCAGTACTTC. It is translated as CASSSRSRGGRRGNHYEQYF.

This clone was observed a handful of times. This chain connects TRBV28 to TRBJ2-1, with D possibly being TRBD2 (6 bases). Germline V gene data show CDR1 as MDHEN and CDR2 as SYDVKM. Trimming removed 5 bases at V and 7 bases at J, with 12 bases between. The CDR3 contains 13 residues. The CDR3 reads CASSPDLANEQFF. The DNA for the CDR3 is TGTGCCAGCAGTCCGGACCTAGCGAATGAGCAGTTCTTC. The full variable domain, with the rest looked up from reference TRBV28 and TRBJ2-1, is DVKVTQSSRYLVKRTGEKVFLECVQDMDHENMFWYRQDPGLGLRLIYFSYDVKMKEKGDIPEGYSVSREKKERFSLILESASTNQTSMYLCASSPDLANEQFFGPGTRLTVL.

This clone was found a few times. The CDR3 reads CASTGRSGNGQPQHF. The CDR3 DNA sequence: TGTGCCAGCACCGGAAGGTCGGGCAATGGTCAGCCCCAGCATTTT. This chain uses TRBV6-1 with TRBJ1-5; no firm D call. The V gene lost 7 bases and the J gene lost 6 bases, with 19 bases spanning the gap. CDR1 is MNHNS, CDR2 SASEGT, per germline. This CDR3 is 15 amino acids long.

This clone was seen just once. The rearrangement links TRBV5-6 to TRBJ1-2; D remains ambiguous. The germline V gene has CDR1 SGHDT and CDR2 YYEEEE. V lost 4 bases, J lost 4 bases, and 14 bases lay in between. The CDR3 is made up of 14 amino acids. CDR3 nucleotide sequence: TGTGCCAGCAGCGCCACCAAGGGAGGCTATGGCTACACCTTC. This sequence encodes CASSATKGGYGYTF.

V usage is TRBV5-1 and J usage is TRBJ2-1; D may be TRBD2 (6 bases). The CDR3 covers 11 residues. CDR1 and CDR2 (germline): SGHRS, YFSETQ. V was clipped by 6 bases and J by 6 bases, with 7 bases between them. The CDR3 region has the DNA TGCGCCAGCACCGGGAGCAATGAGCAGTTCTTC. Translation: CASTGSNEQFF.

The rearrangement uses TRBV27 and TRBJ1-1, with TRBD1 matching over 7 bases. This CDR3 is built from 15 residues. V shed 2 bases, J shed 0 bases, and the junction held 3 bases outside the gene matches. The germline gives CDR1 MNHEY, CDR2 SMNVEV (reference sequence). CDR3 sequence: CASSLQGGVNTEAFF. The CDR3 bases are TGTGCCAGCAGTTTACAGGGGGGAGTGAACACTGAAGCTTTCTTT.

This clone has a single count. The CDR3 DNA sequence: TGTGCCACCAACCCAAATTTCAGGGGGCGGGACGAGCAGTACTTC. Amino acid sequence: CATNPNFRGRDEQYF. V is TRBV6-5 and J is TRBJ2-7, with 8 nucleotides matching TRBD1. V lost 10 bases, J lost 5 bases, and 16 bases stayed unmatched. Germline V CDR1 and CDR2: MNHEY, SVGAGI. The CDR3 contains 15 residues.

The V gene is TRBV28, the J gene TRBJ1-5; TRBD1 might be the D (5 bases). The CDR3 has 14 amino acids. The germline V gene encodes CDR1 MDHEN and CDR2 SYDVKM. V lost 8 bases and J 0 bases, leaving 11 bases between the germline ends. CDR3 sequence (DNA): TGTGCCAGCCTAGACAGCTATAGCAATCAGCCCCAGCATTTT. Translated: CASLDSYSNQPQHF.

This sequence joins TRBV9 and TRBJ2-5; D remains unclear. The V end was cut by 4 bases, the J end by 0 bases, with 10 bases between. The germline gives CDR1 SGDLS, CDR2 YYNGEE. There are 14 residues in the CDR3. The CDR3 DNA reads as TGTGCCAGCAGCCGTCGATGGAACCAAGAGACCCAGTACTTC. It translates to CASSRRWNQETQYF.

The chain combines TRBV27 with TRBJ1-4, with D unclear. The ends were cut back, 7 bases at V and 8 bases at J, with 20 bases in the middle. This CDR3 has 15 amino acids. Germline CDR1 is MNHEY and CDR2 is SMNVEV (reference sequence). CDR3 amino acids: CASTKVGVGGEKLFF. Here the CDR3 DNA reads TGTGCCAGCACAAAAGTCGGGGTAGGAGGGGAAAAACTGTTTTTT.

This chain connects TRBV4-2 to TRBJ1-2; 11 bases map to TRBD1. The CDR3 length is 17 residues. Germline-derived CDR1 and CDR2 are LGHNA and YNFKEQ. With V trimmed by 0 bases and J by 0 bases, 3 bases remained unmatched. The CDR3 region is CASSQEVGQGANYGYTF. The DNA of the CDR3 is TGTGCCAGCAGCCAAGAGGTGGGACAGGGGGCTAACTATGGCTACACCTTC.

This chain uses TRBV30 with TRBJ2-5, with D perhaps assigned TRBD1 or TRBD2 (6 bases each). Per germline, CDR1 GTSNPN and CDR2 SVGIG (reference sequence). V lost 3 bases, J lost 4 bases, and 12 bases lay in between. The CDR3 is 13 amino acids. The CDR3 is CAWRQGRGETQYF. The CDR3 nucleotides are TGTGCCTGGAGGCAGGGGCGGGGAGAGACCCAGTACTTC.

There are a few counts of this clone. The chain carries TRBV7-3 and TRBJ2-7; D is unresolved. CDR1 is SGHTA and CDR2 is FQGTGA in the germline V gene. The CDR3 consists of 14 residues. Trimming took 4 bases from V and 4 from J, leaving 14 bases between them. CDR3 nucleotides: TGTGCCAGCAGCTCATATGGCCAGCCATACGAGCAGTACTTC. Translated: CASSSYGQPYEQYF.

This chain uses TRBV5-1 with TRBJ2-5, with D possibly being TRBD1 (6 bases). The CDR3 is 14 amino acids. Between the trimmed V and J ends, which lost 3 bases and 2 bases, there was a span of 11 bases. Germline V gene sequence: CDR1 SGHRS, CDR2 YFSETQ. For the CDR3, the DNA is TGCGCCAGCAGCTATCAGGGGATACAAGAGACCCAGTACTTC. Translation: CASSYQGIQETQYF.

The genes are TRBV20-1 and TRBJ2-1; possibly TRBD2 for D (6 bases). The V end lost 2 bases, the J end lost 11 bases, and 10 bases lay between the germline ends. This CDR3 comprises 11 residues. Germline CDR1 reads DFQATT; CDR2 reads SNEGSKA (reference sequence). This CDR3 is CSARRGEKQFF. The CDR3 DNA is TGCAGTGCTAGACGCGGGGAGAAGCAGTTCTTC.

The chain joins TRBV7-9 to TRBJ2-7, with a tentative D call TRBD1 (6 bases). The CDR3 loop spans 13 amino acids. CDR1 and CDR2 from the germline V gene are SEHNR and FQNEAQ (reference sequence). Deletions cut 7 bases from V and 5 bases from J, with 15 bases between. The CDR3 sequence: CASKRQEVDEQYF. In DNA, the CDR3 is TGTGCCAGCAAGCGACAGGAGGTCGACGAGCAGTACTTC.